This T cell receptor (beta chain) was obtained from a study of PD-1 blockade in classical Hodgkin lymphoma. The study, taken as a whole, reports: Newly diagnosed patients had baseline TCR diversity that was reportedly lower than that of healthy donors.

Some clones are missing from TCRdb's copy, which holds only in-frame ones; the method was immunoSEQ multiplex PCR. Among 20,000 to 25,000 clones listed, around three quarters were seen once. The patients all showed relapse after autologous stem cell transplantation, while their brentuximab vedotin exposure varied. Comment on this clone: Its antigen remains unknown.

This CDR3 spans 16 amino acids. Germline CDR1 reads SGHRS; CDR2 reads YFSETQ. V gave up 3 bases and J gave up 2 bases; unmatched junction bases: 1. V usage is TRBV5-1 and J usage is TRBJ2-5, with 16 bases identical to TRBD2. The sequence was collected from a human donor with classical Hodgkin lymphoma. The starting material was peripheral blood mononuclear cells (PBMCs), obtained before the second cycle of nivolumab. The CDR3 sequence is CASSWGLAGGQETQYF. The CDR3 nucleotides are TGCGCCAGCAGCTGGGGACTAGCGGGAGGGCAAGAGACCCAGTACTTC.